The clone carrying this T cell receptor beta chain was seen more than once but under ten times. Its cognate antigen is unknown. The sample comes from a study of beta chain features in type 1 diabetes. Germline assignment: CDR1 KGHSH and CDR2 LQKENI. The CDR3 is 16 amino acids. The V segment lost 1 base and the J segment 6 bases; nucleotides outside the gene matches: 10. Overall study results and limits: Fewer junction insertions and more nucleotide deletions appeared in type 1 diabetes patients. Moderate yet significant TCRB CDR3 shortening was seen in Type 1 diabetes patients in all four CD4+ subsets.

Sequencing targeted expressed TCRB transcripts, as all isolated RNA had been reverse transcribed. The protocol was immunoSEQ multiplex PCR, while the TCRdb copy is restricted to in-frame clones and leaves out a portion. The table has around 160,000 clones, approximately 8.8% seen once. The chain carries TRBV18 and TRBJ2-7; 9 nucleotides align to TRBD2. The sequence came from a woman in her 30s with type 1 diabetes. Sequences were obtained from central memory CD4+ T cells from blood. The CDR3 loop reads CASSPLPAGGPSEQYF. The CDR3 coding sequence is TGTGCCAGCTCACCACTTCCGGCGGGAGGGCCTAGCGAGCAGTACTTC.